The 4 T cell receptor beta chains presented below share a single source sample, sequenced in a study of post-analysis software for immune sequencing data. Study-wide findings and caveats: Roughly 5 TRBV segments, including TRBV5-6, TRBV5-1 and TRBV20-1, were more frequent in patients than controls.

Which antigens these TCRs recognize remains unknown. The library was made from cDNA and included unique molecular identifiers. Using its own MiXCR run on the PCR reads, TCRdb lists one record per CDR3 protein. The sample comprises about 500,000 distinct CDR3 sequences, approximately 45% of which are singletons, and about 12% rests with the top ten. The sequencing input was blood. These receptors originate from a girl between 10 and 17 years old with multiple sclerosis.

The rearrangement links TRBV9 to TRBJ2-3; D might be TRBD2 (5 bases). This CDR3 region has 13 residues. Deletions cut 0 bases from V and 7 bases from J, with 9 bases between. Germline CDR1 reads SGDLS; CDR2 reads YYNGEE. CDR3 DNA: TGTGCCAGCAGCGTAGACGAGGGCCATACGCAGTATTTT. It specifies CASSVDEGHTQYF.

The rearrangement joins TRBV5-1 to TRBJ1-4, with 7 bases fitting TRBD1. The germline gives CDR1 SGHRS, CDR2 YFSETQ. This CDR3 is built from 14 residues. V was clipped by 1 base and J by 8 bases; unmatched bases: 5. The CDR3 DNA is TGCGCCAGCAGCTTGTCCGGGACAGAGGAAAAACTGTTTTTT. Its translation: CASSLSGTEEKLFF. The complete variable domain, with remaining parts taken from reference TRBV5-1 and TRBJ1-4, reads KAGVTQTPRYLIKTRGQQVTLSCSPISGHRSVSWYQQTPGQGLQFLFEYFSETQRNKGNFPGRFSGRQFSNSRSEMNVSTLELGDSALYLCASSLSGTEEKLFFGSGTQLSVL.

This clonotype was recorded a few times. This chain links TRBV29-1 with TRBJ2-7; possible D gene TRBD2, 5 bases. In germline, CDR1 is SQVTM, CDR2 ANQGSEA. Trimming took off 2 bases at V and 3 bases at J, with 8 bases between the two ends. The length of the CDR3 is 12 residues. CDR3 DNA: TGCAGCGTTGAACTCCGGGACTACGAGCAGTACTTC. It encodes CSVELRDYEQYF.

This sequence joins TRBV25-1 and TRBJ2-3; 10 nucleotides match TRBD2. There are 16 residues in the CDR3. With V trimmed by 0 bases and J by 4 bases, 4 bases remained unmatched. Germline V gene data show CDR1 as MGHDK and CDR2 as SYGVNS. CDR3 DNA: TGTGCCAGCAGTGAATATAGAAGCGGGAGGGCAGATACGCAGTATTTT. Its protein is CASSEYRSGRADTQYF. The full variable domain, completed using reference TRBV25-1 and TRBJ2-3, is EADIYQTPRYLVIGTGKKITLECSQTMGHDKMYWYQQDPGMELHLIHYSYGVNSTEKGDLSSESTVSRIRTEHFPLTLESARPSHTSQYLCASSEYRSGRADTQYFGPGTRLTVL.